The clone carrying this T cell receptor beta chain has a handful of counts. What it recognizes is unknown. This sample was included in a study of cytotoxic CD8 clonotypes in ibrutinib-treated CLL. The wider study: Collecting the response samples happened after a median 12 months of treatment, with a range of 6 to 36.

Germline V gene data show CDR1 as MNHEY and CDR2 as SVGAGI. The CDR3 runs 13 residues. V lost 4 bases to trimming and J lost 7 bases, with 13 bases between them. Findings of the study overall: Clonality correlated strongly with circulating CD8+ T cells and exceeded age-matched healthy donors at baseline. Treatment left the uncommon public clonotypes either contracted or stable in frequency.

Investigators sought sequencing depths of between 1 in 200,000 and 1 in 1 million T cells. The data were produced by immunoSEQ multiplex PCR, yet TCRdb's version contains in-frame clones alone and is incomplete. The sample contains roughly 150,000 clones, approximately 91% of which appear only once. Sequencing was performed on PBMCs, taken at disease progression, from a patient treated with ibrutinib. This TCR derives from a human donor with chronic lymphocytic leukemia. This chain uses TRBV6-5 with TRBJ2-5; D call uncertain. Written as DNA, the CDR3 is TGTGCCAGCAGTTGGAGTGGGCCGGGGACCCAGTACTTC. Translation: CASSWSGPGTQYF.